This is a list of T cell receptor beta chains from one sample in a study of beta chain features in type 1 diabetes. Repertoires were generated with immunoSEQ multiplex PCR, while TCRdb's copy carries only in-frame clones and drops some. The sample shows under 300,000 clones, about 30% of them seen only once. Material for sequencing was central memory CD4+ T cells from blood. The source of these receptors is a man aged 25 to 40 in good health. CDR3s include the opening cysteine and the closing phenylalanine or tryptophan.

j_gene: TRBJ2-5; v_gene: TRBV20-1; CDR3aa: CSAGPQETQYF
j_gene: TRBJ1-3; v_gene: TRBV7-2; CDR3aa: CASTAGNTIYF
j_gene: TRBJ2-3; v_gene: TRBV14; CDR3aa: CASSQDGAATQYF
j_gene: TRBJ2-7; v_gene: TRBV30; CDR3aa: CAWSIADYEQYF
j_gene: TRBJ2-1; v_gene: TRBV5-1; CDR3aa: CASSFDGGYNEQFF
j_gene: TRBJ2-5; v_gene: TRBV15; CDR3aa: CATSRVFSDQETQYF
j_gene: TRBJ2-7; v_gene: TRBV5-6; CDR3aa: CASSLGDRAYEQYF
j_gene: TRBJ1-3; v_gene: TRBV16; CDR3aa: CASSQGTAKFSGNTIYF
j_gene: TRBJ2-7; v_gene: TRBV6-5; CDR3aa: CARSYTTSGFYEQYF
j_gene: TRBJ2-1; v_gene: TRBV19; CDR3aa: CASRTGVGYNEQFF
j_gene: TRBJ1-2; v_gene: TRBV7-2; CDR3aa: CASSRGGLTTSNYGYTF
j_gene: TRBJ2-1; v_gene: TRBV14; CDR3aa: CASSSYEGLILSGEQFF
j_gene: TRBJ1-2; v_gene: TRBV4-1; CDR3aa: CASSHVTGGYTF
j_gene: TRBJ1-1; v_gene: TRBV2; CDR3aa: CASSGTSNTEAFF
j_gene: TRBJ1-5; v_gene: TRBV15; CDR3aa: CATSRDIVGAPQHF
j_gene: TRBJ1-2; v_gene: TRBV7-2; CDR3aa: CASSHRDANYGYTF
j_gene: TRBJ2-3; v_gene: TRBV7-9; CDR3aa: CASSLGGGAGTDTQYF
j_gene: TRBJ1-1; v_gene: TRBV5-4; CDR3aa: CASSLEAGNTEAFF
j_gene: TRBJ2-7; v_gene: TRBV20-1; CDR3aa: CSASLATEQYF
j_gene: TRBJ2-2; v_gene: TRBV7-2; CDR3aa: CASSGQGATGELFF
j_gene: TRBJ2-1; v_gene: TRBV7-2; CDR3aa: CASSGGTGGYNEQFF
j_gene: TRBJ2-1; v_gene: TRBV5-4; CDR3aa: CASSLNPTGQGNEQFF
j_gene: TRBJ2-1; v_gene: TRBV9; CDR3aa: CASNEHGRNEQFF
j_gene: TRBJ2-5; v_gene: TRBV5-1; CDR3aa: CASSQTSGGAETQYF
j_gene: TRBJ2-7; v_gene: TRBV5-1; CDR3aa: CASSPTGSYEQYF
j_gene: TRBJ2-5; v_gene: TRBV14; CDR3aa: CASSQADRIRETQYF
j_gene: -; v_gene: TRBV13; CDR3aa: CASSNDRYFPYEQYF
j_gene: TRBJ2-5; v_gene: TRBV9; CDR3aa: CASSVAGTETQYF
j_gene: TRBJ2-3; v_gene: TRBV30; CDR3aa: CAWSRVLGGTDTQYF
j_gene: TRBJ1-1; v_gene: TRBV6-5; CDR3aa: CASSPQTGLNTEAFF
j_gene: TRBJ2-5; v_gene: TRBV2; CDR3aa: CASNLQETQYF
j_gene: TRBJ2-1; v_gene: TRBV7-2; CDR3aa: CASSPAGAGFNEQFF
j_gene: TRBJ1-2; v_gene: TRBV25-1; CDR3aa: CASRERHGYTF
j_gene: TRBJ1-1; v_gene: TRBV5-4; CDR3aa: CASSSSRGTEAFF
j_gene: TRBJ2-1; v_gene: TRBV5-6; CDR3aa: CASSQGTGVGEQFF
j_gene: TRBJ2-1; v_gene: TRBV27; CDR3aa: CASRSHPPGLRWTEQFF
j_gene: TRBJ2-3; v_gene: TRBV6-6; CDR3aa: CASSLLAGWTDTQYF
j_gene: TRBJ2-2; v_gene: TRBV10-3; CDR3aa: CAISRTGSTGELFF
j_gene: TRBJ1-2; v_gene: TRBV2; CDR3aa: CASGQQGEGMRYTF
j_gene: TRBJ2-2; v_gene: TRBV7-9; CDR3aa: CASSFDSTVGELFF
j_gene: TRBJ2-7; v_gene: TRBV5-1; CDR3aa: CASSPEGVPPYEQYF
j_gene: TRBJ2-1; v_gene: TRBV13; CDR3aa: CASSPSSGGNEQFF
j_gene: TRBJ2-7; v_gene: TRBV21-1; CDR3aa: CASSTFPPSGTDNYEQYF
j_gene: TRBJ1-6; v_gene: TRBV14; CDR3aa: CASSQEWGRGNSPLHF
j_gene: TRBJ1-2; v_gene: TRBV7-2; CDR3aa: CASSPSGISNYGYTF
j_gene: TRBJ2-2; v_gene: TRBV7-8; CDR3aa: CASSSSTGANTGELFF
j_gene: TRBJ2-6; v_gene: TRBV4-3; CDR3aa: CASSPQISGANVLTF
j_gene: TRBJ1-2; v_gene: TRBV27; CDR3aa: CASSLKGEGYGYTF